One and the same sample provided the 2 T cell receptor beta chains below, sequenced in a study of blood T cell repertoires in COVID-19. Here immunoSEQ multiplex PCR was the method, and the copy in TCRdb shows in-frame clones only, minus some. The data hold about 100,000 clones, with 80% to 95% observed a single time. Source material: peripheral blood. Source of these receptors: a man between 50 and 59 years old with active COVID-19.

The chain carries TRBV6-2 or TRBV6-3 and TRBJ1-2, with TRBD1 matching 8 bases. Germline V gives CDR1 MNHEY, CDR2 SVGEGT. The CDR3 is 14 amino acids. Unmatched junction bases numbered 3, after V lost 1 base and J lost 5 bases. The CDR3 loop is CASSYLTGEYGYTF. DNA for the CDR3: TGTGCCAGCAGTTACTTGACAGGGGAATATGGCTACACCTTC.

J is TRBJ2-1 and V is TRBV6-5, with D unclear. V lost 6 bases, J lost 4 bases, and 10 bases lay in between. The CDR3 totals 13 residues. Per germline, CDR1 MNHEY and CDR2 SVGAGI. The CDR3 protein is CASSSQKYNEQFF. Here the CDR3 DNA reads TGTGCCAGCAGCTCACAGAAATACAATGAGCAGTTCTTC.